The present entry profiles one TCR beta chain with its context. The CDR3 length is 17 residues. The germline gives CDR1 KGHDR, CDR2 SFDVKD. V lost 3 bases to trimming and J lost 0 bases; unmatched junction nucleotides: 7. Some clones are missing from TCRdb's copy, which holds only in-frame ones; the method was immunoSEQ multiplex PCR. This table holds about 150,000 clones, approximately 85% found once. This specimen comes from a study of blood T cell repertoires in COVID-19. Study overall: PBMCs, B-cell-depleted T cells, or T cells were the source of the cDNA or gDNA that made up the material.

Input material: peripheral blood. The V gene is TRBV24-1, the J gene TRBJ2-1, with 7 bases identical to TRBD1. This TCR came from a man aged 60-69 years with COVID-19, enrolled during active disease. In DNA form, the CDR3 reads TGTGCCACCAGTGATCCAGGTCCAGGGGGCTCCTACAATGAGCAGTTCTTC. It specifies CATSDPGPGGSYNEQFF.